This passage covers 8 T cell receptor beta chains from one sample sequenced in a study of blood T cell repertoires in COVID-19. Profiled with immunoSEQ multiplex PCR; TCRdb holds only in-frame clones, not every one. The sample lists around 160,000 clones; around 89% were seen once. Sequenced material: PBMCs or T cells enriched from blood (not recorded which). These receptors were taken from a woman in her 30s with acute COVID-19.

This chain uses TRBV19 with TRBJ1-5, with D uncertain. CDR1 is LNHDA, CDR2 SQIVND, per germline (reference sequence). Trimming removed 0 bases from V and 6 bases from J, with 6 bases in between. The length of the CDR3 is 13 residues. The CDR3 spells CASSIEQSQPQHF. CDR3 DNA sequence: TGTGCCAGTAGTATAGAACAGAGTCAGCCCCAGCATTTT.

The V call is TRBV6-5, the J call TRBJ2-1; 8 positions agree with TRBD2. CDR1 is MNHEY, CDR2 SVGAGI, per germline. There are 11 residues in the CDR3. Germline trimming cut 9 bases from V and 15 bases from J; bases unmatched to any gene: 10. The CDR3 is CASDPGLGMFF. The CDR3 nucleotides are TGTGCCAGTGACCCGGGACTAGGAATGTTCTTC.

The chain is built from TRBV2 and TRBJ2-6, with 12 bases lining up with TRBD2. V lost 4 bases and J lost 3; bases outside the gene matches: 10. Germline CDR1 SNHLY, CDR2 FYNNEI. This CDR3 contains 19 residues. CDR3 sequence (DNA): TGTGCCAGCAGTGCGGTCCTAGCGGGAGGGCCAAATGGGGCCAACGTCCTGACTTTC. This translates into CASSAVLAGGPNGANVLTF.

The chain couples TRBV18 to TRBJ1-1; 12 bases are shared with TRBD1. This CDR3 comprises 16 residues. J lost 2 bases, V lost 6 bases, and 7 bases had no gene match. The germline gives CDR1 KGHSH, CDR2 LQKENI. CDR3 sequence (DNA): TGTGCCAGCTCCCCGGGACAGGGGGCGAGAAACACTGAAGCTTTCTTT. Residues: CASSPGQGARNTEAFF.

V usage is TRBV2 and J usage is TRBJ1-2; TRBD1 might be the D (6 bases). The CDR3 contains 12 residues. V lost 6 bases and J 7 bases, leaving 12 bases between the germline ends. In germline, CDR1 is SNHLY, CDR2 FYNNEI. CDR3 sequence: CASRQGEGGYTF. For the CDR3, the DNA is TGTGCCAGCAGACAGGGCGAGGGTGGCTACACCTTC.

The rearrangement uses TRBV27 and TRBJ2-5, with TRBD2 as a possible D gene (5 bases). Trimming removed 1 base at V and 5 bases at J, with 11 bases between. CDR3 size: 14 residues. CDR1 MNHEY and CDR2 SMNVEV come from the germline V gene (reference sequence). CDR3 bases: TGTGCCAGCAGTTTATATCCGGGAACGGAGACCCAGTACTTC. Protein: CASSLYPGTETQYF.

In this sample, this clone turned up once. CDR3 protein: CASSLSPNNYEQYF. For the CDR3, the DNA is TGTGCCAGCAGTTTATCGCCCAACAACTACGAGCAGTACTTC. The rearrangement joins TRBV27 to TRBJ2-7; D remains ambiguous. Trimming took off 0 bases at V and 3 bases at J, with 9 bases between the two ends. CDR1 MNHEY and CDR2 SMNVEV come from the germline V gene (reference sequence). The CDR3 consists of 14 residues.

The rearrangement links TRBV25-1 to TRBJ1-6; no reliable D call. The CDR3 extends over 14 amino acids. V lost 2 bases to trimming and J lost 10 bases, with 12 bases between them. Germline V lookup: CDR1 MGHDK, CDR2 SYGVNS. Written as DNA, the CDR3 is TGTGCCAGCAGTGAAGTTCCCTCGCGCTCACCCCTCCACTTT. Amino acids: CASSEVPSRSPLHF.